The rows below give T cell receptor beta chains drawn from one sample of a study of blood T cell repertoires in COVID-19. Clones were sequenced by immunoSEQ multiplex PCR, and TCRdb holds only the in-frame ones, with some missing. The table includes about 220,000 clones, roughly nine tenths detected once. Sequences were obtained from peripheral blood. The receptor set was obtained from a man aged 35-49 years with acute or convalescent COVID-19. Both conserved end residues are part of each CDR3. The order of the fields is clone size, V gene, CDR3 length, D gene, J gene, CDR3 protein, CDR3 DNA. The D gene is left open where the match is weak. The size field is filled for only some rows; it gives once, few, many or a size class.

size: NA; V: TRBV14; length: 13; D: NA; J: TRBJ2-1; CDR3: CASSQMEGTAQFF; DNA: TGTGCCAGCAGCCAAATGGAGGGTACGGCGCAGTTCTTC
size: NA; V: TRBV4-3; length: 16; D: TRBD2; J: TRBJ2-3; CDR3: CASSQARGSGSDTQYF; DNA: TGCGCCAGCAGCCAAGCCCGCGGGAGTGGATCAGATACGCAGTATTTT
size: NA; V: TRBV10-3; length: 15; D: NA; J: TRBJ2-5; CDR3: CAISESVGGRETQYF; DNA: TGTGCCATCAGTGAGTCGGTGGGAGGAAGGGAGACCCAGTACTTC
size: NA; V: TRBV19; length: 13; D: NA; J: TRBJ1-5; CDR3: CASSILQSQPQHF; DNA: TGTGCCAGTAGTATATTACAGAGCCAGCCCCAGCATTTT
size: NA; V: TRBV5-4; length: 17; D: TRBD2; J: TRBJ2-1; CDR3: CASSLKGGRYSYNEQFF; DNA: TGTGCCAGCAGCTTAAAGGGAGGGCGATACTCCTACAATGAGCAGTTCTTC
size: NA; V: TRBV10-1; length: 14; D: NA; J: TRBJ1-1; CDR3: CASSESGGYTEAFF; DNA: TGCGCCAGCAGTGAGTCTGGCGGTTACACTGAAGCTTTCTTT
size: NA; V: TRBV5-6; length: 13; D: NA; J: TRBJ1-2; CDR3: CASSTGSNYGYTF; DNA: TGTGCCAGCAGCACCGGGAGCAACTATGGCTACACCTTC
size: NA; V: TRBV30; length: 12; D: NA; J: TRBJ1-5; CDR3: CAWAGSNQPQHF; DNA: TGTGCCTGGGCAGGTTCCAATCAGCCCCAGCATTTT
size: NA; V: TRBV6-2/TRBV6-3; length: 14; D: TRBD2; J: TRBJ2-5; CDR3: CASSLTSGIETQYF; DNA: TGTGCCAGCAGTTTGACTAGCGGGATCGAGACCCAGTACTTC
size: few; V: TRBV19; length: 15; D: TRBD1; J: TRBJ1-2; CDR3: CASSPGGGGGGGYTF; DNA: TGTGCCAGTAGTCCCGGAGGTGGAGGGGGCGGTGGCTACACCTTC
size: NA; V: TRBV12-3/TRBV12-4; length: 13; D: TRBD1; J: TRBJ2-1; CDR3: CASSSLQGNEQFF; DNA: TGTGCCAGCAGTTCCTTACAGGGGAATGAGCAGTTCTTC
size: NA; V: TRBV28; length: 11; D: NA; J: TRBJ2-3; CDR3: CASSSRDTQYF; DNA: TGTGCCAGCAGTTCGAGGGATACGCAGTATTTT
size: NA; V: TRBV5-1; length: 13; D: NA; J: TRBJ1-6; CDR3: CASSLDRNSPLHF; DNA: TGCGCCAGCAGCTTGGATCGTAATTCACCCCTCCACTTT
size: NA; V: TRBV2; length: 15; D: TRBD2; J: TRBJ2-1; CDR3: CASSRTSGNHNEQFF; DNA: TGTGCCAGCAGTAGGACTAGCGGGAACCACAATGAGCAGTTCTTC
size: once; V: TRBV7-9; length: 14; D: NA; J: TRBJ2-7; CDR3: CASSLDPSYYEQYF; DNA: TGTGCCAGCAGCTTAGACCCTAGTTACTACGAGCAGTACTTC
size: NA; V: TRBV7-3; length: 14; D: TRBD2; J: TRBJ2-1; CDR3: CASSPAGDYNEQFF; DNA: TGTGCCAGCAGCCCAGCGGGGGACTACAATGAGCAGTTCTTC
size: NA; V: TRBV30; length: 14; D: NA; J: TRBJ2-6; CDR3: CAWSIDSGANVLTF; DNA: TGTGCCTGGAGTATAGACTCTGGGGCCAACGTCCTGACTTTC
size: NA; V: TRBV3-1/TRBV3-2; length: 16; D: TRBD2; J: TRBJ2-3; CDR3: CASSGTSGGAGDTQYF; DNA: TGTGCCAGTTCCGGGACTAGCGGGGGGGCCGGAGATACGCAGTATTTT
size: NA; V: TRBV11-2; length: 13; D: TRBD2; J: TRBJ2-1; CDR3: CASRLAGGDEQFF; DNA: TGTGCCAGCAGGCTAGCGGGAGGGGATGAGCAGTTCTTC
size: NA; V: TRBV5-1; length: 15; D: NA; J: TRBJ2-1; CDR3: CASSSHSSSYNEQFF; DNA: TGCGCCAGCAGCTCTCATTCGAGCTCCTACAATGAGCAGTTCTTC
size: NA; V: TRBV14; length: 16; D: TRBD2; J: TRBJ2-1; CDR3: CASSQVTSGLYNEQFF; DNA: TGTGCCAGCAGCCAAGTAACTAGCGGGTTATACAATGAGCAGTTCTTC
size: NA; V: TRBV6-5; length: 13; D: NA; J: TRBJ1-1; CDR3: CASRADRNTEAFF; DNA: TGTGCCAGCAGGGCCGACAGGAACACTGAAGCTTTCTTT
size: NA; V: TRBV3-1/TRBV3-2; length: 15; D: TRBD2; J: TRBJ2-2; CDR3: CASSQAKRETGELFF; DNA: TGTGCCAGCAGCCAAGCAAAGCGGGAAACCGGGGAGCTGTTTTTT
size: NA; V: TRBV29-1; length: 12; D: TRBD1; J: TRBJ1-1; CDR3: CSAGTANTEAFF; DNA: TGCAGCGCTGGGACAGCTAACACTGAAGCTTTCTTT
size: once; V: TRBV7-9; length: 13; D: TRBD2; J: TRBJ2-1; CDR3: CASSSRTSNEQFF; DNA: TGTGCCAGCAGCTCCCGGACTAGCAACGAGCAGTTCTTC
size: NA; V: TRBV3-1/TRBV3-2; length: 15; D: NA; J: TRBJ2-7; CDR3: CASSQGSVGDREQYF; DNA: TGTGCCAGCAGCCAAGGGTCCGTGGGAGACAGGGAGCAGTACTTC
size: NA; V: TRBV27; length: 17; D: TRBD1; J: TRBJ2-5; CDR3: CASSRYFGGQGQETQYF; DNA: TGTGCCAGCAGCCGCTACTTTGGGGGACAGGGGCAAGAGACCCAGTACTTC
size: NA; V: TRBV9; length: 15; D: TRBD1; J: TRBJ1-6; CDR3: CASSGGTAYNSPLHF; DNA: TGTGCCAGCAGCGGGGGGACAGCCTATAATTCACCCCTCCACTTT
size: once; V: TRBV6-2/TRBV6-3; length: 13; D: NA; J: TRBJ2-7; CDR3: CASSYGVSYEQYF; DNA: TGTGCCAGCAGTTACGGAGTCTCCTACGAGCAGTACTTC
size: NA; V: TRBV19; length: 17; D: NA; J: TRBJ2-3; CDR3: CASGQEKGWPAGDTQYF; DNA: TGTGCCAGTGGTCAGGAAAAAGGATGGCCCGCAGGAGATACGCAGTATTTT
size: NA; V: TRBV5-6; length: 14; D: NA; J: TRBJ1-5; CDR3: CASSDRGNNQPQHF; DNA: TGTGCCAGCAGCGACCGGGGGAACAATCAGCCCCAGCATTTT
size: NA; V: TRBV5-1; length: 14; D: NA; J: TRBJ1-5; CDR3: CASSPREQGQPQHF; DNA: TGCGCCAGCAGCCCCCGGGAACAGGGCCAGCCCCAGCATTTT
size: few; V: TRBV6-2/TRBV6-3; length: 12; D: NA; J: TRBJ2-1; CDR3: CASSYSTNEQFF; DNA: TGTGCCAGCAGTTACTCGACTAATGAGCAGTTCTTC
size: NA; V: TRBV11-3; length: 13; D: NA; J: TRBJ2-5; CDR3: CASRGRTQETQYF; DNA: TGTGCCAGCAGGGGCAGGACTCAAGAGACCCAGTACTTC
size: once; V: TRBV27; length: 16; D: TRBD1; J: TRBJ1-5; CDR3: CASRDRGSMKNQPQHF; DNA: TGTGCCAGCAGAGACAGGGGATCTATGAAAAATCAGCCCCAGCATTTT
size: NA; V: TRBV6-5; length: 14; D: TRBD1; J: TRBJ2-5; CDR3: CASSYSRGQETQYF; DNA: TGTGCCAGCAGTTACTCCAGGGGGCAAGAGACCCAGTACTTC
size: NA; V: TRBV27; length: 15; D: NA; J: TRBJ2-1; CDR3: CASSAPGLPYNEQFF; DNA: TGTGCCAGCAGTGCTCCGGGACTCCCCTACAATGAGCAGTTCTTC
size: NA; V: TRBV30; length: 14; D: NA; J: TRBJ1-2; CDR3: CAWSGQLANYGYTF; DNA: TGTGCCTGGAGTGGACAGCTAGCTAACTATGGCTACACCTTC
size: NA; V: TRBV27; length: 18; D: NA; J: TRBJ1-1; CDR3: CASSLGIGGAVRNTEAFF; DNA: TGTGCCAGCAGTTTGGGAATTGGGGGGGCGGTGAGGAACACTGAAGCTTTCTTT
size: NA; V: TRBV6-1; length: 17; D: TRBD2; J: TRBJ2-7; CDR3: CASSEAKPGLRNYEQYF; DNA: TGTGCCAGCAGTGAGGCAAAACCGGGACTACGGAACTACGAGCAGTACTTC
size: NA; V: TRBV7-8; length: 19; D: TRBD1; J: TRBJ1-5; CDR3: CASSSREGAVFSINQPQHF; DNA: TGTGCCAGCAGCTCCCGGGAGGGGGCAGTATTCTCTATCAATCAGCCCCAGCATTTT
size: NA; V: TRBV9; length: 17; D: TRBD1; J: TRBJ2-2; CDR3: CASSVAGWTGGTGELFF; DNA: TGTGCCAGCAGCGTAGCGGGGTGGACAGGGGGAACCGGGGAGCTGTTTTTT
size: NA; V: TRBV6-4; length: 15; D: TRBD2; J: TRBJ2-5; CDR3: CASSWTSGSQETQYF; DNA: TGTGCCAGCAGTTGGACTAGCGGGAGCCAAGAGACCCAGTACTTC
size: NA; V: TRBV5-4; length: 15; D: NA; J: TRBJ1-1; CDR3: CASSSPITGISEAFF; DNA: TGTGCCAGCAGCTCCCCGATTACAGGGATCTCTGAAGCTTTCTTT
size: NA; V: TRBV11-2; length: 14; D: NA; J: TRBJ1-4; CDR3: CASRLTGLREKLFF; DNA: TGTGCCAGCAGACTTACAGGGTTACGGGAAAAACTGTTTTTT
size: once; V: TRBV9; length: 19; D: TRBD2; J: TRBJ2-3; CDR3: CASSPRLLAGGSSTDTQYF; DNA: TGTGCCAGCAGCCCGAGGTTACTAGCGGGTGGATCTAGCACAGATACGCAGTATTTT
size: few; V: TRBV28; length: 14; D: NA; J: TRBJ1-2; CDR3: CASGNGGDVLGYTF; DNA: TGTGCCAGCGGAAACGGCGGGGATGTCTTAGGCTACACCTTC
size: NA; V: TRBV19; length: 14; D: TRBD1; J: TRBJ2-7; CDR3: CASSETGGWREQYF; DNA: TGTGCCAGTAGTGAGACAGGGGGCTGGCGCGAGCAGTACTTC
size: few; V: TRBV6-5; length: 15; D: NA; J: TRBJ1-5; CDR3: CASSSDTVGNQPQHF; DNA: TGTGCCAGCAGTTCAGACACGGTGGGCAATCAGCCCCAGCATTTT
size: NA; V: TRBV4-2; length: 16; D: NA; J: TRBJ1-1; CDR3: CASSQGHAGVNTEAFF; DNA: TGTGCCAGCAGCCAAGGCCACGCAGGGGTGAACACTGAAGCTTTCTTT
size: NA; V: TRBV24-1; length: 13; D: NA; J: TRBJ2-1; CDR3: CATSVGALNEQFF; DNA: TGTGCCACCAGTGTGGGGGCGCTCAATGAGCAGTTCTTC